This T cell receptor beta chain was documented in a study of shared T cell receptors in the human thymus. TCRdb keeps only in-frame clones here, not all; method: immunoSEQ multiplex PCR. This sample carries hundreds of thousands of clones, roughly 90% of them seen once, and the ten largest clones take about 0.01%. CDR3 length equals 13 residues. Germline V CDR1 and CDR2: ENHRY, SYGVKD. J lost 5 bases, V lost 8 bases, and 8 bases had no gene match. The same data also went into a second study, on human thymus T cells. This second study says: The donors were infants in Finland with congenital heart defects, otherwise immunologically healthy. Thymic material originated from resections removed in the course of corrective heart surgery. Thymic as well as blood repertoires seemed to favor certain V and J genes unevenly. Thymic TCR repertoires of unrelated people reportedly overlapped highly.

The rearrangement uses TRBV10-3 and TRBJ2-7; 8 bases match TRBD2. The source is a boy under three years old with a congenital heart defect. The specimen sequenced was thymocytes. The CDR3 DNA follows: TGTGCCATCCTTGTTCGGGAGGGCCACGAGCAGTACTTC. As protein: CAILVREGHEQYF.